This record concerns one T cell receptor (beta chain) sequence. The antigen it recognizes is unknown. Qualities for individual bases were not recorded, and no much larger clone is one base off. This sample's treatment or condition label indicates: roughly 20 received Ad26.COV2.S at low or high dose, single or two shots; about 5 received placebo; per-sample allocation not given. Repertoires of vaccine and placebo recipients were sequenced from samples taken on day 63 after the first injection. Between 29 July and 7 August 2020, Cohort 1b enrolled 20 to 30 adults aged 18-55 years at one site in Boston, USA. Ad26.COV2.S was a replication-incompetent adenovirus type 26 vector expressing a prefusion-stabilized SARS-CoV-2 spike protein from the original Wuhan strain. The sample is drawn from a study of Ad26.COV2.S vaccination and SARS-CoV-2 variants (dated by TCRdb to the early 2020s). Study-level background: Vaccine-arm donors came from COV1001, a multicentre, randomized, double-blind, placebo-controlled phase I-IIa trial of Ad26.COV2.S in healthy adults. Ad26.COV2.S was administered intramuscularly at 5 x 10^10 or 1 x 10^11 viral particles, either as a single shot or as two shots given 56 days apart. TCRbeta repertoire sequencing served as the tool for gauging how specific and how broad the SARS-CoV-2-reactive T cell receptors were following Ad26.COV2.S vaccination. A total of around 32 samples were included in the TCR-sequenced set, comprising roughly 19 Ad26.COV2.S vaccine recipients, 5 placebo recipients and 8 SARS-CoV-2 convalescent individuals. Trial participants were randomized into five groups of five, in which low-dose or high-dose Ad26.COV2.S was given once or twice, or placebo was given on both occasions. Investigators did not know the trial group allocation while performing experiments and assessing outcomes.

TCRbeta CDR3 regions were sequenced with the immunoSEQ Assay. After extraction, genomic DNA underwent amplification by bias-controlled multiplex PCR, followed by high-throughput sequencing. Per the source publication's procedure: To quantify the absolute abundance of each unique TCRbeta CDR3 region, sequences were collapsed and filtered. T cell fraction was estimated by normalization of TCRbeta template counts to usable DNA, with usable DNA being measured through amplification of reference genes present in all nucleated cells. Repertoire TCRs were annotated as SARS-CoV-2-specific by exact matching of V gene, CDR3 amino acid sequence and J gene to a known reactive TCR set. The reference SARS-CoV-2 TCR set was derived from MIRA and filtered for enrichment in COVID-19-positive ImmuneCODE repertoires, a step that removed public or cross-reactive TCRs. Using the MIRA antigens, annotated TCRs were further analysed by specific ORF or by position within an ORF. Breadth was defined as annotated unique rearrangements over total unique productive rearrangements; depth was the summed frequency of those rearrangements. TCR breadth was compared between groups using two-sided Wilcoxon rank-sum tests. The source is immuneACCESS, and TCRdb retained only in-frame sequences with V and J called. Part of the clones is not carried over; for the studies checked, unresolved V genes explain less than half of this, and the remainder is unexplained. V and J calls and clone size are copied from that table; D and trimming were computed from the DNA. This sample lists hundreds of thousands of clones; more than 75% were detected once. The ten largest account for around 3.6% of the sample.

Overall study results and their limits: The study was not powered to compare responses between vaccine doses or regimens. Substantial breadth of spike-specific CD8+ and CD4+ T cell responses was reported after vaccination. Compared with placebo recipients, Ad26.COV2.S recipients showed higher spike-specific TCR breadth (P = 0.0014). It was noted by the authors that total T cell responses may have been underestimated by the TCR breadth and depth analyses. Non-spike TCR breadth was comparable between vaccine and placebo recipients, consistent with the vaccine containing only spike.

The CDR3 contains 10 residues, cysteine and phenylalanine counted. Only the CDR3 DNA is retained, 30 bases long and in frame from the first base. From the germline V gene (reference sequence), CDR1 is DFQATT and CDR2 is SNEGSKA. V drops 3 bases and J drops 5 bases, leaving 4 bases in between. In this chain, TRBV20-1 is recombined with TRBJ2-5; the D gene assignment is ambiguous. This TCR was recovered from a person between 18 and 59 years old who received the Ad26.COV2.S COVID-19 vaccine or a placebo. Specimen: peripheral blood, collected in a trial of Ad26.COV2.S vaccine versus placebo. The DNA reads as follows: TGCAGTGCTAGGAGTGAGACCCAGTACTTC. Its protein is CSARSETQYF.